Below are 30 T cell receptor beta chains sequenced from a single sample in a study of cytomegalovirus exposure and HLA in healthy donors. TCRdb's table, derived via immunoSEQ multiplex PCR, lists solely in-frame clones and lacks some. The table shows over 150,000 clones, with about 96% occurring only once. Input material: PBMCs. The receptors come from a woman between 18 and 30 years old in good health and CMV-seronegative.

V and J are TRBV2 and TRBJ1-5; tentatively, D is TRBD1 (5 bases). Germline V gene lookup returns CDR1 SNHLY and CDR2 FYNNEI. V gave up 7 bases and J gave up 7 bases, with 14 bases separating them. The CDR3 has 13 amino acids. Written as DNA, the CDR3 is TGTGCCAGCACGGACGGACACAACCAGCCCCAGCATTTT. Encoded protein: CASTDGHNQPQHF.

The genes are TRBV9 and TRBJ1-2; a possible D gene is TRBD1 (6 bases). CDR1 SGDLS and CDR2 YYNGEE come from the germline V gene. The V and J ends lost 2 bases and 0 bases respectively, with 17 bases between them. The CDR3 extends over 17 amino acids. CDR3 residues: CASSVRMSGDPNYGYTF. CDR3 nucleotides: TGTGCCAGCAGCGTCCGAATGTCAGGGGACCCTAACTATGGCTACACCTTC.

This chain uses TRBV30 with TRBJ2-7; 13 bases are shared with TRBD2. This CDR3 has 13 residues. V shed 2 bases, J shed 7 bases, and the junction held 2 bases outside the gene matches. In germline, CDR1 is GTSNPN, CDR2 SVGIG (reference sequence). The CDR3 protein is CAWSTSGGGEQYF. The CDR3 DNA reads as TGTGCCTGGAGTACTAGCGGGGGGGGTGAGCAGTACTTC.

V gene TRBV6-5 combines with J gene TRBJ2-3, with D unclear. The germline V gene encodes CDR1 MNHEY and CDR2 SVGAGI. This CDR3 contains 13 residues. Trimming cost V 3 bases and J 1 base, with 5 bases left between them. The CDR3 coding sequence is TGTGCCAGCAGTTATCCCGGCACAGATACGCAGTATTTT. Translation gives CASSYPGTDTQYF.

The chain combines TRBV7-3 with TRBJ2-1; 9 bases match TRBD1. The length of the CDR3 is 14 residues. V was pared by 5 bases and J by 8 bases, with 7 bases of the junction left unmatched. Germline loops: CDR1 SGHTA, CDR2 FQGTGA. Here the CDR3 DNA reads TGTGCCAGCAGCCCAGGACAGGGGACGGATGAGCAGTTCTTC. Protein product: CASSPGQGTDEQFF.

V is TRBV7-2 and J is TRBJ2-7, with D possibly matching TRBD2 (5 bases). The CDR3 covers 12 residues. V was clipped by 4 bases and J by 3 bases, with 7 bases between them. The V gene's germline CDR1 is SGHTA and CDR2 FQGNSA. The CDR3 DNA follows: TGTGCCAGCAGCTCCACTAGCTACGAGCAGTACTTC. Amino acid sequence: CASSSTSYEQYF.

The V call is TRBV7-9, the J call TRBJ1-1, with 9 bases aligning to TRBD1. Germline V gene data show CDR1 as SEHNR and CDR2 as FQNEAQ (reference sequence). The CDR3 runs to 15 residues. The junction had 8 bases not matched to a gene; V was cut back by 5 bases and J by 4 bases. CDR3 in DNA: TGTGCCAGCAGCCTCATGCCGACAGGGGGCACTGAAGCTTTCTTT. Translated, it gives CASSLMPTGGTEAFF.

This chain joins TRBV7-8 and TRBJ2-3, with D perhaps matching TRBD2 (7 bases). Germline lookup yields CDR1 SGHVS and CDR2 FQNEAQ. The CDR3 contains 15 residues. V lost 5 bases and J lost 3, with 15 bases in between. The CDR3 DNA reads TGTGCCAGCAGCCCGAGGGGGGGGCCGACAGATACGCAGTATTTT. This codes for CASSPRGGPTDTQYF.

This rearrangement joins TRBV5-1 to TRBJ2-7, with D tentatively TRBD1 (5 bases). Per the germline V gene, CDR1 is SGHRS and CDR2 is YFSETQ. Trimming removed 3 bases at V and 2 bases at J, with 12 bases between. The CDR3 has 14 amino acids. CDR3 in DNA: TGCGCCAGCAGCTCGAGCAGGGCCCCCTACGAGCAGTACTTC. It translates to CASSSSRAPYEQYF.

The rearrangement uses TRBV7-9 and TRBJ2-5, with unresolved D. The CDR3 sequence is 13 residues long. CDR1 SEHNR and CDR2 FQNEAQ come from the germline V gene (reference sequence). V lost 3 bases and J 2 bases, leaving 7 bases between the germline ends. CDR3 loop: CASSFSLQETQYF. CDR3 nucleotide sequence: TGTGCCAGCAGCTTTTCACTTCAAGAGACCCAGTACTTC.

Only a few counts were recorded for this clone. The DNA of the CDR3 is TGTGCCAGCAGCCCCTGGGGGGGCGGGGCAGATACGCAGTATTTT. Translated, it gives CASSPWGGGADTQYF. The chain links TRBV9 to TRBJ2-3; tentative D call: TRBD2 (7 bases). CDR1 SGDLS and CDR2 YYNGEE come from the germline V gene. The CDR3 contains 15 residues. The germline V and J ends were trimmed by 4 bases and 4 bases, with 16 bases remaining between them.

The count of this clone is one. The rearrangement links TRBV6-5 to TRBJ1-2; 7 bases map to TRBD1. The germline gives CDR1 MNHEY, CDR2 SVGAGI. Losses at the gene ends were 6 bases for V and 6 bases for J; bases not matched to a gene: 10. The CDR3 has 14 amino acids. This chain's CDR3 is CASRQRQGLNGYTF. In DNA form, the CDR3 reads TGTGCCAGCAGACAACGACAGGGACTTAATGGCTACACCTTC.

This chain's CDR3 is CASSLGGANTEAFF. Here the CDR3 DNA reads TGTGCCAGCAGCTTAGGGGGAGCGAACACTGAAGCTTTCTTT. The rearrangement links TRBV7-8 to TRBJ1-1, with D unresolved. CDR1 and CDR2 from the germline V gene are SGHVS and FQNEAQ. V was shortened by 1 base and J by 1 base, with 7 bases between the two germline ends. The length of the CDR3 is 14 residues.

The chain couples TRBV7-2 to TRBJ2-5, with TRBD1 matching 8 bases. The CDR3 has 14 residues. Germline CDR1 reads SGHTA; CDR2 reads FQGNSA. Trimming removed 5 bases from V and 5 bases from J; junction bases left unmatched: 7. The CDR3 DNA reads as TGTGCCAGCAGCCAAAGACAGGGGTGGGAGACCCAGTACTTC. This codes for CASSQRQGWETQYF.

The chain uses TRBV6-1 and TRBJ2-7, with D maybe TRBD2 (6 bases). The V gene lost 8 bases and the J gene lost 5 bases, with 19 bases spanning the gap. The CDR3 loop spans 14 amino acids. Germline V lookup: CDR1 MNHNS, CDR2 SASEGT. The CDR3 protein is CASGQPGVGNEQYF. DNA for the CDR3: TGTGCCAGCGGCCAGCCGGGGGTCGGGAACGAGCAGTACTTC.

The V and J genes are TRBV4-1 and TRBJ1-5; D remains unclear. The CDR3 runs 16 residues. The germline V and J ends were trimmed by 3 bases and 1 base, with 13 bases remaining between them. Germline lookup yields CDR1 MGHRA and CDR2 YSYEKL. CDR3 coding DNA: TGCGCCAGCAGCCAGGAACAGAGCTTGAGCAATCAGCCCCAGCATTTT. Encoded protein: CASSQEQSLSNQPQHF.

The chain uses TRBV2 and TRBJ2-6; D not resolved. The V and J ends lost 5 bases and 1 base respectively, with 6 bases between them. CDR3 length equals 14 residues. Per germline, CDR1 SNHLY and CDR2 FYNNEI. CDR3 bases: TGTGCCAGCAGTCGAGGTTCTGGGGCCAACGTCCTGACTTTC. Amino acid sequence: CASSRGSGANVLTF. Combining the CDR3 with reference TRBV2 and TRBJ2-6 gives the whole variable domain EPEVTQTPSHQVTQMGQEVILRCVPISNHLYFYWYRQILGQKVEFLVSFYNNEISEKSEIFDDQFSVERPDGSNFTLKIRSTKLEDSAMYFCASSRGSGANVLTFGAGSRLTVL.

The chain links TRBV15 to TRBJ2-2; D is perhaps TRBD2 (7 bases). The germline gives CDR1 LNHNV, CDR2 YYDKDF (reference sequence). V lost 5 bases, J lost 4 bases, and 23 bases lay in between. The CDR3 sequence is 18 residues long. CDR3 nucleotides: TGTGCCACCAGCCAACCTGGGCGGGCGGGGGCTGCCACCGGGGAGCTGTTTTTT. It translates to CATSQPGRAGAATGELFF.

The chain links TRBV6-1 to TRBJ2-1; 8 nucleotides agree with TRBD2. Germline V CDR1 and CDR2: MNHNS, SASEGT. V lost 6 bases, J lost 6 bases, and 7 bases stayed unmatched. The CDR3 is 14 amino acids. The CDR3 reads CASRSGGPGNEQFF. The CDR3 DNA sequence: TGTGCCAGCAGGTCGGGGGGGCCGGGCAATGAGCAGTTCTTC.

This chain connects TRBV6-6 to TRBJ2-2; D perhaps matches TRBD2 (6 bases). V gave up 10 bases and J gave up 0 bases, with 12 bases separating them. The germline gives CDR1 MNHNY, CDR2 SVGAGI (reference sequence). This CDR3 has 14 residues. The CDR3 here is CATWGDPNTGELFF. The CDR3 DNA sequence: TGTGCCACGTGGGGGGATCCGAACACCGGGGAGCTGTTTTTT.

V and J are TRBV6-5 and TRBJ2-7; D not resolved. The V end was cut by 4 bases, the J end by 4 bases, with 20 bases between. The CDR3 is 16 residues long. Germline V lookup: CDR1 MNHEY, CDR2 SVGAGI. The CDR3 sequence is CASSSDRDILSYEQYF. CDR3 sequence (DNA): TGTGCCAGCAGTTCGGATCGAGACATACTCTCGTACGAGCAGTACTTC.

The gene calls are TRBV30 and TRBJ2-2; 9 positions match TRBD2. Per the germline V gene, CDR1 is GTSNPN and CDR2 is SVGIG (reference sequence). V shed 5 bases and J 1 base; nucleotides not matched to a gene: 2. There are 14 residues in the CDR3. DNA for the CDR3: TGTGCCTGGCGCGGGGGGGTGAACACCGGGGAGCTGTTTTTT. Translated, it gives CAWRGGVNTGELFF.

The chain is built from TRBV4-3 and TRBJ2-3; 16 bases match TRBD2. After removal of 2 bases from V and 3 bases from J, the junction contained 5 bases not matched to a gene. This CDR3 is built from 18 residues. Germline V gene sequence: CDR1 LGHNA, CDR2 YSLEER. The CDR3 DNA reads as TGCGCCAGCAGCCAATCGGGACTAGCGGGGGGGCTGACAGATACGCAGTATTTT. Translating it yields CASSQSGLAGGLTDTQYF.

V usage is TRBV11-3 and J usage is TRBJ2-1, with D maybe TRBD2 (6 bases). V dropped 3 bases and J dropped 7 bases, with 13 bases sitting between them. CDR1 is SGHNT and CDR2 is YENEEA in the germline V gene. The CDR3 has 14 amino acids. CDR3 amino acids: CASSFSGRENEQFF. In nucleotides, the CDR3 is TGTGCCAGCAGCTTCAGTGGACGGGAGAATGAGCAGTTCTTC.

In its sample, this clone was seen a few times. The chain couples TRBV6-5 to TRBJ1-1; TRBD1 agrees at 7 bases. The CDR3 covers 12 residues. The J segment lost 7 bases and the V segment lost 6 bases, leaving 5 bases of the junction unmatched. Per germline, CDR1 MNHEY and CDR2 SVGAGI. The CDR3: CASSRDRVEAFF. The CDR3 DNA sequence: TGTGCCAGCAGCCGCGACAGGGTTGAAGCTTTCTTT.

The chain links TRBV6-5 to TRBJ2-1, with no clear D. Germline V gives CDR1 MNHEY, CDR2 SVGAGI. CDR3 size: 13 residues. The ends were cut back, 6 bases at V and 2 bases at J, with 8 bases in the middle. The CDR3 here is CASRTDTYNEQFF. The CDR3 DNA sequence: TGTGCCAGCAGAACCGACACCTACAATGAGCAGTTCTTC.

The chain employs TRBV4-3 and TRBJ2-3, with TRBD2 matching over 7 bases. CDR3 length: 15 residues. Germline V gene data show CDR1 as LGHNA and CDR2 as YSLEER. After removal of 1 base from V and 1 base from J, the junction contained 2 bases not matched to a gene. CDR3 region: CASSQGLAGTDTQYF. CDR3 in DNA: TGCGCCAGCAGCCAAGGACTAGCAGGCACAGATACGCAGTATTTT.

The chain has TRBV19 and TRBJ1-2; a weak D match, TRBD1 (5 bases). V lost 10 bases to trimming and J lost 3 bases, with 21 bases between them. This CDR3 contains 15 residues. The germline V gene encodes CDR1 LNHDA and CDR2 SQIVND (reference sequence). The CDR3 bases are TGTGCCACCCGAGCCGGGTGGGGGGTACACTATGGCTACACCTTC. Translation gives CATRAGWGVHYGYTF.

This chain connects TRBV18 to TRBJ2-6; 9 nucleotides match TRBD2. V shed 5 bases, J shed 0 bases, and the junction held 8 bases outside the gene matches. The CDR3 runs to 18 residues. Germline values: CDR1 KGHSH, CDR2 LQKENI. As DNA, the CDR3 is TGTGCCAGCTCAAAGCAAGCGGGGGGCTACTCTGGGGCCAACGTCCTGACTTTC. Translating it yields CASSKQAGGYSGANVLTF. Using reference TRBV18 and TRBJ2-6 for the parts outside the CDR3, the full variable domain is NAGVMQNPRHLVRRRGQEARLRCSPMKGHSHVYWYRQLPEEGLKFMVYLQKENIIDESGMPKERFSAEFPKEGPSILRIQQVVRGDSAAYFCASSKQAGGYSGANVLTFGAGSRLTVL.

The rearrangement joins TRBV6-1 to TRBJ1-3; 9 nucleotides match TRBD1. CDR3 length equals 14 residues. The V segment lost 3 bases and the J segment 14 bases; nucleotides outside the gene matches: 11. Germline V gives CDR1 MNHNS, CDR2 SASEGT. CDR3 DNA sequence: TGTGCCAGCAGTGAGGGGACAGGGCTCGGTCCGGTATATTTT. It translates to CASSEGTGLGPVYF.